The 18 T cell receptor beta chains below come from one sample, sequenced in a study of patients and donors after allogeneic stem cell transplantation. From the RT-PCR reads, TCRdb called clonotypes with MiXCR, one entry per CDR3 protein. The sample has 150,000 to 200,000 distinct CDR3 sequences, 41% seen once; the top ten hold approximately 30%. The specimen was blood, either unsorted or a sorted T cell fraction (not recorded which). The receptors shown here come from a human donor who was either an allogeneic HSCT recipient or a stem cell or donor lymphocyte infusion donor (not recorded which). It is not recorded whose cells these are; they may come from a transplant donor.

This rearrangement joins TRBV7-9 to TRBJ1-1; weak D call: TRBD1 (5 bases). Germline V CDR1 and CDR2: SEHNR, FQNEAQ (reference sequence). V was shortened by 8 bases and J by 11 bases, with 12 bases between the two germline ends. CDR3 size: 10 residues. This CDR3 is CASGGLYAFF. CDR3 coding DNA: TGTGCCAGCGGGGGACTTTACGCTTTCTTT.

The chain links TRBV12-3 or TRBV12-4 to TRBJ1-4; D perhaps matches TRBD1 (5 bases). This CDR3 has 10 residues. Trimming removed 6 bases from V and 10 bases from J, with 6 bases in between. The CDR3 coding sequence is TGTGCCAGCAGGGGGCCAAAACTGTTTTTT. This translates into CASRGPKLFF.

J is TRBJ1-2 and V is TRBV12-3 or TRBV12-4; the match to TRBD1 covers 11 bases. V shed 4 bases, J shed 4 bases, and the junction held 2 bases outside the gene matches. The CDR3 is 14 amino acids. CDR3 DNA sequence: TGTGCCAGCAGTTCCGGGACAGGGGGCTATGGCTACACCTTC. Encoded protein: CASSSGTGGYGYTF.

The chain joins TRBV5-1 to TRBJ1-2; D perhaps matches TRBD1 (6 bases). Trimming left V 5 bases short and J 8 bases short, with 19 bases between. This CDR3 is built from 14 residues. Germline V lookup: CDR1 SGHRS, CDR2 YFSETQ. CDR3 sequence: CASSLDRPREGYTF. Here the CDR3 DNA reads TGCGCCAGCAGTCTAGACAGGCCCCGGGAGGGCTACACCTTC.

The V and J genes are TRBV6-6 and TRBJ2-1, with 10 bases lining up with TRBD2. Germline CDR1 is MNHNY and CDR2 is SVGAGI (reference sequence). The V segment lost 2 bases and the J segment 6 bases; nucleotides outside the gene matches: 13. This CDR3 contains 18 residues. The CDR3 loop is CASSYIKNPSGSINEQFF. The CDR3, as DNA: TGTGCCAGCAGTTACATCAAAAACCCTAGCGGGAGTATCAATGAGCAGTTCTTC.

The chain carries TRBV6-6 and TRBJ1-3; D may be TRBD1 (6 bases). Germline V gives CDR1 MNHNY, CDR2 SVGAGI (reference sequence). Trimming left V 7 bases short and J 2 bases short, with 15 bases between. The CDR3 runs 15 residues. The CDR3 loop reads CASTPGQTPGNTIYF. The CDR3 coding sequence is TGTGCCAGCACCCCAGGACAGACCCCTGGAAACACCATATATTTT.

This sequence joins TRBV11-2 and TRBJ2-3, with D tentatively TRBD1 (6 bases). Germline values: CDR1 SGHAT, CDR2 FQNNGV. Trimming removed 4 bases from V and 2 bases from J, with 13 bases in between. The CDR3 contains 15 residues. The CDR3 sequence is CASSSEDSNTDTQYF. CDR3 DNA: TGTGCCAGCAGCTCTGAGGACAGCAACACAGATACGCAGTATTTT. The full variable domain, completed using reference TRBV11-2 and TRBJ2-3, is EAGVAQSPRYKIIEKRQSVAFWCNPISGHATLYWYQQILGQGPKLLIQFQNNGVVDDSQLPKDRFSAERLKGVDSTLKIQPAKLEDSAVYLCASSSEDSNTDTQYFGPGTRLTVL.

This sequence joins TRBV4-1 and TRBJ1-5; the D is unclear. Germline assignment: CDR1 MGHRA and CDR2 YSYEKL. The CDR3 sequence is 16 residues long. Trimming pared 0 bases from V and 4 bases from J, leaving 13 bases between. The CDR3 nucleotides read TGCGCCAGCAGCCAAGATTCAGGTGGTGTAAATCAGCCCCAGCATTTT. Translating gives CASSQDSGGVNQPQHF.

The CDR3 nucleotides are TGTGCCAGCAGTTCGGCAGGTCCCAATTCACCCCTCCACTTT. It is translated as CASSSAGPNSPLHF. The J gene is TRBJ1-6, the V gene TRBV27; D is uncertain. The germline CDR1 and CDR2 sequences are MNHEY and SMNVEV (reference sequence). The CDR3 length is 14 residues. Trimming left V 4 bases short and J 7 bases short, with 11 bases between.

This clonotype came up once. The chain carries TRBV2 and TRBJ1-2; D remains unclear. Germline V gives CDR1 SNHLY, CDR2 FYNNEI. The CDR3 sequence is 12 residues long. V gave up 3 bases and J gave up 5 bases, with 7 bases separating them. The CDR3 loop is CASSERVYGYTF. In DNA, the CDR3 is TGTGCCAGCAGTGAGAGGGTATATGGCTACACCTTC.

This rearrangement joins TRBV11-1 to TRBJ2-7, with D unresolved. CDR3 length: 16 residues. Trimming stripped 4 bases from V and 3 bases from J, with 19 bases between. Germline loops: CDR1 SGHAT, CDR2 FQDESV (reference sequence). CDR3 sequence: CASSSLPEPPHYEQYF. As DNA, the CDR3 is TGTGCCAGCAGCTCCCTCCCGGAACCGCCCCACTACGAGCAGTACTTC. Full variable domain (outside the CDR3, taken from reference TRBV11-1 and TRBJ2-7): EAEVAQSPRYKITEKSQAVAFWCDPISGHATLYWYRQILGQGPELLVQFQDESVVDDSQLPKDRFSAERLKGVDSTLKIQPAELGDSAMYLCASSSLPEPPHYEQYFGPGTRLTVT.

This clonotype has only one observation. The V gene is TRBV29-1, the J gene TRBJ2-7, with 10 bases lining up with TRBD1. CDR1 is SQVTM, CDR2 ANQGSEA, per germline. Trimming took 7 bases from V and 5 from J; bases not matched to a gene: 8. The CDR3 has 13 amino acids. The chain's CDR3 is CSAQPGQGNEQYF. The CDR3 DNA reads TGCAGCGCCCAACCGGGACAGGGGAACGAGCAGTACTTC.

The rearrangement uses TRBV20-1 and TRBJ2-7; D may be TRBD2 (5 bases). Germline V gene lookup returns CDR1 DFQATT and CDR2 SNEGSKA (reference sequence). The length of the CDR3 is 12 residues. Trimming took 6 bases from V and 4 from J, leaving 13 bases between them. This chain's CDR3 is CSAIDYPYEQYF. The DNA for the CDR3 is TGCAGTGCCATTGACTACCCGTACGAGCAGTACTTC.

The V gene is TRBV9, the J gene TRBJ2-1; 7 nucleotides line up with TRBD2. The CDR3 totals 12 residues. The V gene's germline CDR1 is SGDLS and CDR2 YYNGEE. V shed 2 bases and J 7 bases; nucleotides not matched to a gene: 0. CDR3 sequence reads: CASSVSGNEQFF. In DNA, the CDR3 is TGTGCCAGCAGCGTTAGCGGGAATGAGCAGTTCTTC.

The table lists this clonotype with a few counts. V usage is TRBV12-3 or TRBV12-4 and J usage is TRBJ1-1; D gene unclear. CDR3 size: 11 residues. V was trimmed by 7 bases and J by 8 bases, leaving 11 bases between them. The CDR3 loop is CASTTASEAFF. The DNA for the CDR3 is TGTGCCAGCACCACGGCATCAGAAGCTTTCTTT.

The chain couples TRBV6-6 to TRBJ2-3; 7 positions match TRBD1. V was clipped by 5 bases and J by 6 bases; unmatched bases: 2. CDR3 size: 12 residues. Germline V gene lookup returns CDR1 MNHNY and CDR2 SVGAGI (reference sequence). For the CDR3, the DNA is TGTGCCAGCAGTCAGACAGGGGATACGCAGTATTTT. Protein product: CASSQTGDTQYF.

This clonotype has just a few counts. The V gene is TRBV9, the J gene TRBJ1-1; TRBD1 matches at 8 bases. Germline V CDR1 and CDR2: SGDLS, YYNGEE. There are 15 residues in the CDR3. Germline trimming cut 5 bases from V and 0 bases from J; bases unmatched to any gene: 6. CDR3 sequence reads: CASSAGGWLNTEAFF. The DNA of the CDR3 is TGTGCCAGCAGTGCAGGGGGCTGGCTGAACACTGAAGCTTTCTTT.

The CDR3: CASRRASGRYEQFF. The DNA of the CDR3 is TGTGCCAGCAGGAGGGCTAGCGGGAGGTATGAGCAGTTCTTC. The chain recombines TRBV6-5 with TRBJ2-1, with TRBD2 matching over 11 bases. The CDR3 extends over 14 amino acids. V was clipped by 6 bases and J by 8 bases; unmatched bases: 6. Germline lookup yields CDR1 MNHEY and CDR2 SVGAGI.